This T cell receptor beta chain emerged from a study of shared clonotypes between healthy human individuals. Trimming cost V 4 bases and J 0 bases; bases outside gene matches: 5. This CDR3 has 15 amino acids. Germline values: CDR1 SGHTA, CDR2 FQGNSA. This clone was detected only a few times. Donors were healthy HIV-negative adults without recently reported acute infections or vaccinations. Data came from immunoSEQ multiplex PCR; TCRdb stores just in-frame clones and leaves some out. Altogether millions of clones are present, 85% to 95% being singletons, with the ten largest covering more than 0.1%. Sample: naive CD4+ T cells sorted from blood. Subset given: CD45RA+ positively selected. This receptor was identified in a man between 18 and 35 years old in good health. The chain is built from TRBV7-2 and TRBJ1-1; TRBD1 matches at 7 bases. The chain's CDR3 is CASSSPGTVNTEAFF. The CDR3 region has the DNA TGTGCCAGCAGCTCCCCCGGGACAGTGAACACTGAAGCTTTCTTT.